The next 13 T cell receptor beta chains were all read from a single sample in a study of T cells in lung cancer brain metastases. Generated by immunoSEQ multiplex PCR, the TCRdb table keeps only in-frame clones and is missing some. Here the sample spans about 3,500 clones, less than 90% being singletons. The specimen was tumor tissue from the primary lung tumor. The receptors were sampled from a woman aged 45-59 years with non-small cell lung cancer.

The chain employs TRBV4-2 and TRBJ1-2, with D possibly matching TRBD1 (6 bases). Germline V CDR1 and CDR2: LGHNA, YNFKEQ. Trimming left V 4 bases short and J 5 bases short, with 14 bases between. The CDR3 is made up of 14 amino acids. The DNA of the CDR3 is TGTGCCAGCAGCCCCCCGACCGGACAGTATGGCTACACCTTC. Translating gives CASSPPTGQYGYTF.

V is TRBV19 and J is TRBJ1-4; 10 bases map to TRBD1. Germline V gene data show CDR1 as LNHDA and CDR2 as SQIVND (reference sequence). Losses at the gene ends were 5 bases for V and 4 bases for J; bases not matched to a gene: 7. The CDR3 has 16 residues. The CDR3 protein is CASSPDRGYGNEKLFF. CDR3 nucleotide sequence: TGTGCCAGTAGTCCGGACAGGGGGTATGGTAATGAAAAACTGTTTTTT.

As to this clone: An end of the junction does not agree with germline; a read error may underlie this. The chain couples TRBV5-8 to TRBJ2-3, with TRBD2 matching 14 bases. The germline V gene has CDR1 SGHTS and CDR2 YDEGEE. This CDR3 comprises 18 residues. Written as DNA, the CDR3 is TGTGCCAGCAGCCACGGACTAGCGGGAGGCTCTAGCACAAATACGCAGTATTTT. This translates into CASSHGLAGGSSTNTQYF.

The chain joins TRBV27 to TRBJ2-2, with D perhaps assigned TRBD1 or TRBD2 (6 bases each). Germline V gene data show CDR1 as MNHEY and CDR2 as SMNVEV (reference sequence). V lost 6 bases and J 5 bases, leaving 22 bases between the germline ends. This CDR3 contains 17 residues. The CDR3 DNA follows: TGTGCCAGCAGATATAAAGGGGGGCCTCCTCCTACCGGGGAGCTGTTTTTT. Amino acids: CASRYKGGPPPTGELFF.

The rearrangement uses TRBV5-4 and TRBJ1-1; D is ambiguous. Per germline, CDR1 SGHNT and CDR2 YYREEE (reference sequence). The CDR3 is 15 amino acids. The V and J ends lost 3 bases and 2 bases respectively, with 14 bases between them. CDR3 coding DNA: TGTGCCAGCAGCTCTTCCGGGCTGACCAACACTGAAGCTTTCTTT. Translated: CASSSSGLTNTEAFF.

In the case of this clone: Other DNA variants within this sample encode the same CDR3. The chain uses TRBV6-1 and TRBJ2-2; no firm D call. Per the germline V gene, CDR1 is MNHNS and CDR2 is SASEGT. This CDR3 comprises 13 residues. The V end was cut by 1 base, the J end by 14 bases, with 14 bases between. The CDR3 DNA follows: TGTGCCAGCAGTGAAGGGCCTTCCCTCGAACTGTTTTTT. Translated, it gives CASSEGPSLELFF.

In this sample, this clone turned up a few times. V is TRBV6-1 and J is TRBJ1-1, with D unresolved. V lost 3 bases to trimming and J lost 4 bases, with 9 bases between them. The CDR3 is made up of 13 amino acids. Germline V gene sequence: CDR1 MNHNS, CDR2 SASEGT. The CDR3 DNA sequence: TGTGCCAGCAGTGACGGTGCGAGCACTGAAGCTTTCTTT. Protein sequence: CASSDGASTEAFF.

V usage is TRBV29-1 and J usage is TRBJ2-7, with D perhaps matching TRBD1 (5 bases). With 3 bases removed from V and 0 bases from J, the gap between germline ends came to 9 bases. The V gene's germline CDR1 is SQVTM and CDR2 ANQGSEA. This CDR3 spans 13 amino acids. DNA of the CDR3: TGCAGCGTTGATACAGGCGACTCCTACGAGCAGTACTTC. This sequence encodes CSVDTGDSYEQYF.

V gene TRBV5-6 combines with J gene TRBJ1-1, with 8 bases lining up with TRBD1. CDR3 size: 13 residues. The germline V gene encodes CDR1 SGHDT and CDR2 YYEEEE. Trimming removed 4 bases from V and 7 bases from J; junction bases left unmatched: 6. DNA of the CDR3: TGTGCCAGCAGCGCGGACAGGGTCTTTGAAGCTTTCTTT. It codes for CASSADRVFEAFF.

By share, this clone ranks as large. This chain connects TRBV4-3 to TRBJ2-7, with TRBD2 matching over 7 bases. J gave up 3 bases and V 0 bases, and 8 bases lay outside the gene matches. The CDR3 runs 16 residues. Germline V gene data show CDR1 as LGHNA and CDR2 as YSLEER. In nucleotides, the CDR3 is TGCGCCAGCAGCCAAGATAAACGCGGGGGAAACTACGAGCAGTACTTC. Translation: CASSQDKRGGNYEQYF.

This clone was observed a handful of times. The chain uses TRBV14 and TRBJ1-1, with a tentative D call TRBD1 (5 bases). This CDR3 is 13 amino acids long. Germline CDR1 is SGHDN and CDR2 is FVKESK. The V end lost 8 bases, the J end lost 0 bases, and 10 bases lay between the germline ends. DNA of the CDR3: TGTGCCAGCGGGAAGGGGATGAACACTGAAGCTTTCTTT. This sequence encodes CASGKGMNTEAFF.

Remarks on this clone: The junction shows a germline mismatch at one end, possibly a read error. The V and J genes are TRBV5-1 and TRBJ1-2; D gene ambiguous. In germline, CDR1 is SGHRS, CDR2 YFSETQ. The CDR3 consists of 14 residues. The CDR3 DNA reads as TGCGCCAGCAGCTTGGATACGGCTAACTATGGCTACATCTTC. Residues: CASSLDTANYGYIF.

The chain is built from TRBV7-7 and TRBJ2-5; 7 bases align to TRBD2. The V segment lost 3 bases and the J segment 5 bases; nucleotides outside the gene matches: 6. This CDR3 is 14 amino acids long. Germline V CDR1 and CDR2: SSHAT, FNYEAQ (reference sequence). The chain's CDR3 is CASSFGGVSETQYF. The CDR3 DNA sequence: TGTGCCAGCAGCTTTGGGGGGGTCTCGGAGACCCAGTACTTC.